The present TCR beta chain was sequenced within a study of blood T cell repertoires in COVID-19. Across the whole study: Collection of acute and convalescent COVID-19 samples took place in the United States, Italy and Spain.

The CDR3 extends over 16 amino acids. After removal of 7 bases from V and 3 bases from J, the junction contained 13 bases not matched to a gene. Germline CDR1 and CDR2: GTSNPN and SVGIG (reference sequence). In the authors' workflow: Reference gene primer amplification in the assay estimated nucleated cell counts. Repertoires were generated with immunoSEQ multiplex PCR, while TCRdb's copy carries only in-frame clones and drops some. From that table come the V and J calls and clone size; the DNA was used to work out D and trimming. The data show over 250,000 clones, 89% seen once. The source is a man aged 50 to 59 with acute or convalescent COVID-19. V is TRBV30 and J is TRBJ2-2; TRBD1 matches at 8 bases. The material sequenced was peripheral blood. For the CDR3, the DNA is TGTGCCTACTACAGGGGGAGTGGCTTTCACACCGGGGAGCTGTTTTTT. Translation: CAYYRGSGFHTGELFF.